The rows below give T cell receptor beta chains drawn from one sample of a study of PD-1 blockade in classical Hodgkin lymphoma. Sequenced by immunoSEQ multiplex PCR; TCRdb stores in-frame clones only, minus some. The sample has approximately 25,000 clones; 84% are singletons. Sequenced material: CD4+ T cells from blood, taken at baseline. The receptor set was obtained from a human donor with classical Hodgkin lymphoma. The CDR3 runs from the conserved cysteine through the conserved F or W. The D gene is left open where the match is weak. Clone size, where shown, is once, few, many, or a class for clones that have expanded.

v_call	d_call	clone_size	j_call	cdr3_aa	cdr3_nt
TRBV5-6	NA	NA	TRBJ2-5	CASSSGGKTQYF	TGTGCCAGCAGCTCGGGTGGAAAGACCCAGTACTTC
TRBV7-2	TRBD2	NA	TRBJ2-1	CASSLWEGNEQFF	TGTGCCAGCAGCTTATGGGAGGGCAATGAGCAGTTCTTC
TRBV5-1	TRBD1	NA	TRBJ1-1	CASRLDRGREAFF	TGCGCCAGCAGGCTGGACAGGGGCCGCGAAGCTTTCTTT
TRBV28	NA	NA	TRBJ2-7	CASSLTGHSYEQYF	TGTGCCAGCAGTTTAACAGGGCACTCCTACGAGCAGTACTTC
TRBV28	TRBD1	NA	TRBJ1-5	CASTSWTTGINQPQHF	TGTGCCAGCACTAGTTGGACGACAGGGATCAATCAGCCCCAGCATTTT
TRBV30	TRBD1	NA	TRBJ1-2	CAWRAWGQGDYGYTF	TGTGCCTGGAGGGCCTGGGGACAGGGTGACTATGGCTACACCTTC
TRBV28	NA	NA	TRBJ2-7	CASSLVGYEQYF	TGTGCCAGCAGTCTGGTAGGCTACGAGCAGTACTTC
TRBV7-9	NA	NA	TRBJ2-1	CASSKPTQYNEQFF	TGTGCCAGCAGCAAGCCTACCCAGTACAATGAGCAGTTCTTC
TRBV7-9	TRBD1	NA	TRBJ2-5	CASSLTAGQGETQYF	TGTGCCAGCAGCTTAACCGCGGGACAGGGAGAGACCCAGTACTTC
TRBV5-1	NA	NA	TRBJ2-1	CASSLAFIGYNEQFF	TGCGCCAGCAGCTTGGCGTTTATAGGGTACAATGAGCAGTTCTTC
TRBV11-2	TRBD1	NA	TRBJ1-2	CASSSDRGVDYGYTF	TGTGCCAGCAGCTCTGACAGGGGGGTTGACTATGGCTACACCTTC
TRBV29-1	NA	NA	TRBJ1-2	CSAGRQAEGSYTF	TGCAGCGCTGGGCGACAGGCTGAGGGGAGCTACACCTTC
TRBV5-1	TRBD2	NA	TRBJ2-1	CASSIAGGPYNEQFF	TGCGCCAGCAGCATAGCGGGGGGTCCCTACAATGAGCAGTTCTTC
TRBV7-3	NA	NA	TRBJ2-1	CASSLNPGGDEQFF	TGTGCCAGCAGCTTAAACCCCGGAGGGGATGAGCAGTTCTTC
TRBV19	NA	NA	TRBJ1-1	CASSRRDTYTEAFF	TGTGCCAGTAGTCGTCGGGACACATACACTGAAGCTTTCTTT
TRBV5-1	TRBD1	NA	TRBJ2-3	CASSARQGRADTQYF	TGCGCCAGCAGCGCTCGACAGGGAAGGGCAGATACGCAGTATTTT
TRBV19	TRBD2	NA	TRBJ2-3	CVPRAGRAGTDTQYF	TGTGTCCCTCGAGCGGGGAGGGCGGGCACAGATACGCAGTATTTT
TRBV5-6	NA	once	TRBJ1-1	CASSQARRRLLEAFF	TGTGCCAGCAGCCAAGCAAGACGGCGACTGTTGGAAGCTTTCTTT
TRBV19	TRBD1	NA	TRBJ1-5	CASSTLGTGINQPQHF	TGTGCCAGTAGTACATTGGGGACAGGGATCAATCAGCCCCAGCATTTT
TRBV2	NA	NA	TRBJ2-3	CASRTGSRTDTQYF	TGTGCCAGCCGAACCGGGTCGCGCACAGATACGCAGTATTTT
TRBV6-5	NA	NA	TRBJ1-5	CASSYSRNSNQPQHF	TGTGCCAGCAGTTACTCTCGGAATAGCAATCAGCCCCAGCATTTT
TRBV27	NA	NA	TRBJ1-1	CASTISGTQGRRAEAFF	TGTGCCAGCACCATATCGGGGACTCAGGGGCGCAGGGCTGAAGCTTTCTTT
TRBV7-3	TRBD1	NA	TRBJ1-2	CASSSDRQNGYTF	TGTGCCAGCAGCTCGGACAGGCAAAATGGCTACACCTTC
TRBV11-2	TRBD1	NA	TRBJ2-2	CASSGRDSANTGELFF	TGTGCCAGCAGCGGAAGGGACAGCGCGAACACCGGGGAGCTGTTTTTT